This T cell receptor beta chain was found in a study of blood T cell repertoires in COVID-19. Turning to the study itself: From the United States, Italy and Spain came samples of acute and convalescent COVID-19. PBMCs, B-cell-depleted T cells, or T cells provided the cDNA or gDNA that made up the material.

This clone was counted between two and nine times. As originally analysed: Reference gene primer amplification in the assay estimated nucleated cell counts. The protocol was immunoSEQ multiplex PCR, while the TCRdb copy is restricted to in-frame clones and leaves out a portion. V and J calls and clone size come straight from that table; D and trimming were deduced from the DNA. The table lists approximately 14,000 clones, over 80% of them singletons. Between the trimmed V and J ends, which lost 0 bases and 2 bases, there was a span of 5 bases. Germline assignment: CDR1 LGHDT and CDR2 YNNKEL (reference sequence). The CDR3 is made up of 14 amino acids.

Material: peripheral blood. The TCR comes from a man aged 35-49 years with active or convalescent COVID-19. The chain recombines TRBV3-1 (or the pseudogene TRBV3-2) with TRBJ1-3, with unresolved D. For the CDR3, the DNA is TGTGCCAGCAGCCAAGAGTTAACTGGAAACACCATATATTTT. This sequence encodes CASSQELTGNTIYF.